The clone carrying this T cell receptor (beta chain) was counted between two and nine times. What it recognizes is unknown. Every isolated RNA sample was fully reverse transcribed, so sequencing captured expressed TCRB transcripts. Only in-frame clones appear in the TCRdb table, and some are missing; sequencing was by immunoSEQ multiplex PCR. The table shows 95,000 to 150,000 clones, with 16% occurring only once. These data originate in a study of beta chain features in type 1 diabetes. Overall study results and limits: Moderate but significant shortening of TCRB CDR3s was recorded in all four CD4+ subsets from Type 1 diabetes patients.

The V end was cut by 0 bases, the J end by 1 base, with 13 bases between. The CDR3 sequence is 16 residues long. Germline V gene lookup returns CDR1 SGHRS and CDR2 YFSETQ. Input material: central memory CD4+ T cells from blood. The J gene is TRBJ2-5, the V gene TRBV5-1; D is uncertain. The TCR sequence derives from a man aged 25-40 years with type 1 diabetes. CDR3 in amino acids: CASSLAPGGVQETQYF. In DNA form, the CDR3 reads TGCGCCAGCAGCTTGGCGCCCGGTGGAGTCCAAGAGACCCAGTACTTC. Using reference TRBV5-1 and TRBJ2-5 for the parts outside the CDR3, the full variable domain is KAGVTQTPRYLIKTRGQQVTLSCSPISGHRSVSWYQQTPGQGLQFLFEYFSETQRNKGNFPGRFSGRQFSNSRSEMNVSTLELGDSALYLCASSLAPGGVQETQYFGPGTRLLVL.